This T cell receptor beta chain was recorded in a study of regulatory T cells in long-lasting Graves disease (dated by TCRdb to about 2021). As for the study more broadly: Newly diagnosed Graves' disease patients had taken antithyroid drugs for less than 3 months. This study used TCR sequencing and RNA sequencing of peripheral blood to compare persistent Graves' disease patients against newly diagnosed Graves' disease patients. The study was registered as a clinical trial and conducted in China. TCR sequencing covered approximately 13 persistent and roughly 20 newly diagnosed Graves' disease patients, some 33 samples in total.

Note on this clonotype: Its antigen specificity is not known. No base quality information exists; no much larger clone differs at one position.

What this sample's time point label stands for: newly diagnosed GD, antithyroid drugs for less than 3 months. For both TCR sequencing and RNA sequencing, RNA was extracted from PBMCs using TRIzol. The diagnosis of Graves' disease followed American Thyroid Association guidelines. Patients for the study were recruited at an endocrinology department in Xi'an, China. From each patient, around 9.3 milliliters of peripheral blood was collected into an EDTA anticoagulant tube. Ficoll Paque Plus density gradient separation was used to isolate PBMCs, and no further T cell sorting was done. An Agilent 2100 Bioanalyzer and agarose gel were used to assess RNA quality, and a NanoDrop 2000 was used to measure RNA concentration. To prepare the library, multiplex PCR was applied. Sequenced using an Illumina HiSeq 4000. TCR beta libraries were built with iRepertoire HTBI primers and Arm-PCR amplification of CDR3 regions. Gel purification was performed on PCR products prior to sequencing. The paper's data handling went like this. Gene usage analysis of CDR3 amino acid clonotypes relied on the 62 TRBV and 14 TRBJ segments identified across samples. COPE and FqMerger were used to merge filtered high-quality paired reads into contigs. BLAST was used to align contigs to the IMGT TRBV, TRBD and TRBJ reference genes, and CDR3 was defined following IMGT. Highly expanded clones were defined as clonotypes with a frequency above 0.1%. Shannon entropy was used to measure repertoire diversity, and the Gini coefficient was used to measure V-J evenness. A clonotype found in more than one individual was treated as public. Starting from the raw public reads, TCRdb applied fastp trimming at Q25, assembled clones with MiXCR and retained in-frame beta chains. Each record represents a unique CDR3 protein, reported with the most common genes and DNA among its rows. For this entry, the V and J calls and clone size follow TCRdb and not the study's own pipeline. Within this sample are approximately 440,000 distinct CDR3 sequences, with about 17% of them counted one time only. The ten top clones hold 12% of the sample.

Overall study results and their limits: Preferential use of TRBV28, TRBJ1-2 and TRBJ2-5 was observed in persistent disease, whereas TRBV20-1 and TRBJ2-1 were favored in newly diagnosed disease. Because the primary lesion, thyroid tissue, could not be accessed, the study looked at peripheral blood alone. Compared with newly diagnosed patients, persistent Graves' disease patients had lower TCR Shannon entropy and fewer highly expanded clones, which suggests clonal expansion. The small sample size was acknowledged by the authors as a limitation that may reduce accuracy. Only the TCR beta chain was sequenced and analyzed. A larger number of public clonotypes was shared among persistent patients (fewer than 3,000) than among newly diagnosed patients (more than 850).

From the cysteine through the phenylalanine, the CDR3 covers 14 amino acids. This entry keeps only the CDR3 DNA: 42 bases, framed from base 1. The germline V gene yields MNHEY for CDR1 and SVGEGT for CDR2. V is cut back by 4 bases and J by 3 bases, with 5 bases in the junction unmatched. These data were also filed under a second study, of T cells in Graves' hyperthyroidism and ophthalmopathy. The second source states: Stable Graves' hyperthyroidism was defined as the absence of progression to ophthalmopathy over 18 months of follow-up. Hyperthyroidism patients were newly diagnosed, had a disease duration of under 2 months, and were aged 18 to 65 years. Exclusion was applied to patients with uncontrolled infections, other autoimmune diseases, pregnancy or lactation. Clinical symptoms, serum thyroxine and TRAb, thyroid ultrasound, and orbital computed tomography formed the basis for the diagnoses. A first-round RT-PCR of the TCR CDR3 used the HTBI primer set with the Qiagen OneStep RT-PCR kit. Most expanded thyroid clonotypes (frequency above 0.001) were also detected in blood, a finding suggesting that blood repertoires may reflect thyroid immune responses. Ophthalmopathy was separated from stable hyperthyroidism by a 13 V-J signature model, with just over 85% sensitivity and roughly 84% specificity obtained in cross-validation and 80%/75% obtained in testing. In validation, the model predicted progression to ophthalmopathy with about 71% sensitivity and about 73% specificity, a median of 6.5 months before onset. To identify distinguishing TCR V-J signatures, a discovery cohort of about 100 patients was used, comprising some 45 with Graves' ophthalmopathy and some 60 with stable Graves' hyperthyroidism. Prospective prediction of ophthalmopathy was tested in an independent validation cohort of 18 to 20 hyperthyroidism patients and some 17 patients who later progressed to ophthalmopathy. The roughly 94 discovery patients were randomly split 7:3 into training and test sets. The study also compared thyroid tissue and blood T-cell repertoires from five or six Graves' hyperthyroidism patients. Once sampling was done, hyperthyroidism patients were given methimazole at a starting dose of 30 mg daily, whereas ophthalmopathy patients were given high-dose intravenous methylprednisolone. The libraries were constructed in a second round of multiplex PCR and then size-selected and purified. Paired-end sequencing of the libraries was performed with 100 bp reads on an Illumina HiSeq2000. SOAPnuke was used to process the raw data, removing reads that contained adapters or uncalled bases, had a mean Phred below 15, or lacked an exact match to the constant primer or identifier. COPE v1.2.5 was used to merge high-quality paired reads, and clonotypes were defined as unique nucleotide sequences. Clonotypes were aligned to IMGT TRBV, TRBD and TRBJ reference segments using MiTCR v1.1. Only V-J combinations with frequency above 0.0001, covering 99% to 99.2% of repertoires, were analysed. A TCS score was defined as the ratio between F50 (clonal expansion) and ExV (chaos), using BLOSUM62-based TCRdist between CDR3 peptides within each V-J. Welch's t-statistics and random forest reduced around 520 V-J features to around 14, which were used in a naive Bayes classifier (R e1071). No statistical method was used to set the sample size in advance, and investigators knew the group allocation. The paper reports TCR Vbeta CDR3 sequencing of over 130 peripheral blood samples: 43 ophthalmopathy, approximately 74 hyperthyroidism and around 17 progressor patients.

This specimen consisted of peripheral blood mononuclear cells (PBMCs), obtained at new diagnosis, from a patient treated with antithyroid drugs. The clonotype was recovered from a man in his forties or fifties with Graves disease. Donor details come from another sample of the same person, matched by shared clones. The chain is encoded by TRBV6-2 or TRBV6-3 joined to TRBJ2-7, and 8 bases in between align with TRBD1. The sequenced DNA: TGTGCCAGCAGTTCTGACAGGGGATTCTACGAGCAGTACTTC. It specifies CASSSDRGFYEQYF.